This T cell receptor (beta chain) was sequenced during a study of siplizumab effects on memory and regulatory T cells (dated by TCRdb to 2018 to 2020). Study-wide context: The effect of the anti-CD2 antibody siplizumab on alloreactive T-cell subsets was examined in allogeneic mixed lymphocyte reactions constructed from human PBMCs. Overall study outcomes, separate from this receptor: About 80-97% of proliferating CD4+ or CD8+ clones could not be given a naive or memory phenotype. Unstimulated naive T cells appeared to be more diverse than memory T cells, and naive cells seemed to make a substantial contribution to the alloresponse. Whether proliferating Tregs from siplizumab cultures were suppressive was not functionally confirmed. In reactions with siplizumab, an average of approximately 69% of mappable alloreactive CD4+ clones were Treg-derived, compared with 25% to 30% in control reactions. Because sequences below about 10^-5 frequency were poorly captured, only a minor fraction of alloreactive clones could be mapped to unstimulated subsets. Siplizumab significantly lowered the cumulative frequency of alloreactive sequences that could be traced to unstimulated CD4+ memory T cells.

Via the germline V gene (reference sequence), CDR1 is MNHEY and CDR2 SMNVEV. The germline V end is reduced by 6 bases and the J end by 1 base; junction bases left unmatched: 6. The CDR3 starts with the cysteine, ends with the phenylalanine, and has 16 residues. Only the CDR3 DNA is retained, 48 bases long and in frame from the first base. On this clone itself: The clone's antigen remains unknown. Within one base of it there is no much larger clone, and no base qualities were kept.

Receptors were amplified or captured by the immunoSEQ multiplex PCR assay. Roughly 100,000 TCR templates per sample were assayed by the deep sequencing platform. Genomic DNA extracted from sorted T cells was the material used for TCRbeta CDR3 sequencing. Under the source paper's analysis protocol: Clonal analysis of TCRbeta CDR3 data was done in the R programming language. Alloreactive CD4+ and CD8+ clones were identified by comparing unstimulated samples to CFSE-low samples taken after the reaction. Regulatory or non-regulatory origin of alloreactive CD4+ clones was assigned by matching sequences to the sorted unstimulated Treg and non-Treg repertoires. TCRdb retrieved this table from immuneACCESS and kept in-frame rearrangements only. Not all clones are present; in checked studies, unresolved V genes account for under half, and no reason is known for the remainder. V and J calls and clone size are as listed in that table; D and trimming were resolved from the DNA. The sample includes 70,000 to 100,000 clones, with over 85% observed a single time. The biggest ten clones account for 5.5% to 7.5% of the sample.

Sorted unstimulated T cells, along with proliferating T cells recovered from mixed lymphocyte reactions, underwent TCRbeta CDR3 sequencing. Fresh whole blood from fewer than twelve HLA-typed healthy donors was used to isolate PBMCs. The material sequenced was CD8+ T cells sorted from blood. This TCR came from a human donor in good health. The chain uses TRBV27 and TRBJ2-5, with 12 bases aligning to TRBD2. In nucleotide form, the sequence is TGTGCCAGCAGGAACTGGACTAGCGGGGCCCAAGAGACCCAGTACTTC. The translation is CASRNWTSGAQETQYF.